The 3 T cell receptor beta chains presented below share a single source sample, sequenced in a study of cytomegalovirus exposure and HLA in healthy donors. A multiplex PCR was run with 60 Vbeta primers and 13 Jbeta primers. TCRdb's copy holds only in-frame clones and misses some; the assay was immunoSEQ multiplex PCR. The data show about 140,000 clones, approximately 78% seen once. What was sequenced was PBMCs. The receptors were sampled from a woman aged 18-35 years in good health and CMV-seropositive.

The CDR3 spells CASSRDSPNTEAFF. The CDR3 DNA reads TGTGCCAGCAGCCGGGACAGCCCGAACACTGAAGCTTTCTTT. J is TRBJ1-1 and V is TRBV5-8; 7 positions match TRBD1. The CDR3 runs to 14 residues. V was clipped by 4 bases and J by 1 base; unmatched bases: 4. Per the germline V gene, CDR1 is SGHTS and CDR2 is YDEGEE.

V gene TRBV7-2 combines with J gene TRBJ1-4, with 8 bases that match TRBD1. CDR3 size: 17 residues. The J segment lost 5 bases and the V segment lost 5 bases, leaving 13 bases of the junction unmatched. Germline V gene lookup returns CDR1 SGHTA and CDR2 FQGNSA. CDR3 nucleotides: TGTGCCAGCAGCCTTCAATCCCGAGGACAGGGAAATGAAAAACTGTTTTTT. It translates to CASSLQSRGQGNEKLFF.

V gene TRBV19 combines with J gene TRBJ1-1; tentatively, D is TRBD1 (6 bases). The CDR3 extends over 13 amino acids. Germline values: CDR1 LNHDA, CDR2 SQIVND (reference sequence). V was clipped by 4 bases and J by 5 bases, with 11 bases between them. Written as DNA, the CDR3 is TGTGCCAGTAGTACAGGGGCGATGACTGAAGCTTTCTTT. As protein: CASSTGAMTEAFF.